This passage covers 20 T cell receptor beta chains from one sample sequenced in a study of cytomegalovirus exposure and HLA in healthy donors. The protocol was immunoSEQ multiplex PCR, while the TCRdb copy is restricted to in-frame clones and leaves out a portion. The data hold about 330,000 clones, with roughly 87% observed a single time. Input material: PBMCs. The receptors stem from a woman in her 30s in good health and CMV-seropositive.

The CDR3 spells CASSLRGRTYEQYF. In nucleotides, the CDR3 is TGTGCCAGCAGCCTCCGGGGGCGCACCTACGAGCAGTACTTC. This chain links TRBV11-3 with TRBJ2-7; D may match TRBD1 or TRBD2 (6 bases each). Germline loops: CDR1 SGHNT, CDR2 YENEEA. The CDR3 extends over 14 amino acids. Trimming removed 5 bases from V and 2 bases from J, with 13 bases in between.

J is TRBJ2-3 and V is TRBV6-6; D is perhaps TRBD1 (5 bases). The CDR3 has 15 amino acids. CDR1 and CDR2 (germline): MNHNY, SVGAGI (reference sequence). V gave up 7 bases and J gave up 2 bases, with 16 bases separating them. The CDR3 here is CASKDSDLPTDTQYF. The CDR3 DNA reads TGTGCCAGCAAAGACAGCGACCTCCCCACAGATACGCAGTATTTT.

The rearrangement links TRBV28 to TRBJ2-7; 9 bases are a match to TRBD1. V lost 6 bases, J lost 7 bases, and 10 bases stayed unmatched. CDR1 and CDR2 (germline): MDHEN, SYDVKM. This CDR3 is built from 14 residues. The CDR3 here is CASRPPGGQGEQYF. The CDR3 nucleotides read TGTGCCAGCAGACCTCCCGGGGGACAGGGTGAGCAGTACTTC.

The chain employs TRBV29-1 and TRBJ1-1; D uncertain. Germline V CDR1 and CDR2: SQVTM, ANQGSEA. The CDR3 is 17 amino acids. V was shortened by 3 bases and J by 3 bases, with 23 bases between the two germline ends. Here the CDR3 reads CSVDGHSEGWAYTEAFF. The CDR3 nucleotides read TGCAGCGTTGATGGCCATTCGGAGGGTTGGGCCTACACTGAAGCTTTCTTT.

This chain links TRBV7-6 with TRBJ2-2; TRBD2 aligns across 13 bases. In germline, CDR1 is SGHVS, CDR2 FNYEAQ. The CDR3 loop spans 17 amino acids. The ends lost 1 base at V and 5 bases at J; junction bases unmatched: 4. The CDR3 sequence: CASSLGLAGGNTGELFF. CDR3 bases: TGTGCCAGCAGCTTAGGACTAGCGGGGGGAAATACCGGGGAGCTGTTTTTT.

The chain combines TRBV7-9 with TRBJ1-1; D may be TRBD1 (5 bases). Germline assignment: CDR1 SEHNR and CDR2 FQNEAQ (reference sequence). This CDR3 has 15 amino acids. The ends were cut back, 5 bases at V and 0 bases at J, with 13 bases in the middle. Here the CDR3 reads CASSTPWGMNTEAFF. CDR3 DNA sequence: TGTGCCAGCAGCACTCCTTGGGGGATGAACACTGAAGCTTTCTTT.

Comment on this clone: Other DNA sequences from this sample encode an identical CDR3 as well. The V gene is TRBV28, the J gene TRBJ1-5; D ambiguous. Germline V gives CDR1 MDHEN, CDR2 SYDVKM. The CDR3 has 14 amino acids. V was shortened by 5 bases and J by 0 bases, with 8 bases between the two germline ends. The CDR3 loop is CASSRRISNQPQHF. CDR3 nucleotide sequence: TGTGCCAGCAGTAGGAGGATTAGCAATCAGCCCCAGCATTTT.

CDR3 protein: CASSPSSGRNNEQFF. DNA for the CDR3: TGTGCCAGCAGCCCGTCTAGCGGGCGTAACAATGAGCAGTTCTTC. The chain employs TRBV16 and TRBJ2-1; 8 positions match TRBD2. J was trimmed by 5 bases and V by 4 bases; bases with no gene match: 7. This CDR3 comprises 15 residues. Germline assignment: CDR1 KGHSY and CDR2 FQNENV.

The V and J genes are TRBV7-2 and TRBJ2-7; possible D gene TRBD2, 6 bases. The CDR3 is 14 amino acids. V lost 7 bases and J 3 bases, leaving 16 bases between the germline ends. Per germline, CDR1 SGHTA and CDR2 FQGNSA. CDR3 loop: CASTQSRGIYEQYF. CDR3 DNA: TGTGCCAGCACTCAAAGTCGGGGGATCTACGAGCAGTACTTC.

The chain carries TRBV19 and TRBJ2-7; TRBD1 matches at 8 bases. V lost 6 bases, J lost 0 bases, and 1 base stayed unmatched. Germline V gene lookup returns CDR1 LNHDA and CDR2 SQIVND (reference sequence). The CDR3 runs 13 residues. The CDR3 loop reads CASRGQVSYEQYF. As DNA, the CDR3 is TGTGCCAGTAGGGGACAGGTCTCCTACGAGCAGTACTTC.

This sequence joins TRBV7-9 and TRBJ2-7, with D unclear. With 3 bases removed from V and 1 base from J, the gap between germline ends came to 13 bases. The CDR3 is 15 residues long. Germline CDR1 and CDR2: SEHNR and FQNEAQ (reference sequence). CDR3 DNA: TGTGCCAGCAGCTTGGGTGGCGCGGTGTCCTACGAGCAGTACTTC. As protein: CASSLGGAVSYEQYF.

V is TRBV11-2 and J is TRBJ2-3; D unclear. Per the germline V gene, CDR1 is SGHAT and CDR2 is FQNNGV. Trimming removed 2 bases at V and 4 bases at J, with 10 bases between. The CDR3 loop spans 14 amino acids. This chain's CDR3 is CASSLRWAADTQYF. DNA of the CDR3: TGTGCCAGCAGCTTAAGGTGGGCGGCAGATACGCAGTATTTT. Drawing the rest from reference TRBV11-2 and TRBJ2-3, the complete variable domain is EAGVAQSPRYKIIEKRQSVAFWCNPISGHATLYWYQQILGQGPKLLIQFQNNGVVDDSQLPKDRFSAERLKGVDSTLKIQPAKLEDSAVYLCASSLRWAADTQYFGPGTRLTVL.

In regard to this clone: This specimen includes other DNA sequences encoding the same CDR3. The V and J genes are TRBV2 and TRBJ1-5; TRBD1 matches 9 bases. V lost 5 bases to trimming and J lost 2 bases; unmatched junction nucleotides: 1. This CDR3 comprises 14 residues. Germline CDR1 SNHLY, CDR2 FYNNEI. The CDR3 sequence is CASSRQGGNQPQHF. CDR3 sequence (DNA): TGTGCCAGCAGTCGACAGGGGGGCAATCAGCCCCAGCATTTT.

The chain is built from TRBV9 and TRBJ2-1; 15 bases align to TRBD2. Germline trimming cut 0 bases from V and 7 bases from J; bases unmatched to any gene: 2. The V gene's germline CDR1 is SGDLS and CDR2 YYNGEE. The CDR3 extends over 16 amino acids. Here the CDR3 DNA reads TGTGCCAGCAGCGTAGCGGGACTAGCGGGAGGAAATGAGCAGTTCTTC. Translation gives CASSVAGLAGGNEQFF.

The chain combines TRBV5-7 with TRBJ1-2, with 8 positions matching TRBD1. TRBV5-7 has ORF status, its function being uncertain. The CDR3 has 12 residues. J lost 7 bases, V lost 7 bases, and 6 bases had no gene match. The CDR3 loop reads CASDGQGGGYTF. The CDR3 nucleotides read TGTGCCAGCGACGGACAGGGAGGTGGCTACACCTTC.

This chain joins TRBV12-2 and TRBJ1-2. TRBV12-2 is marked as a pseudogene. The CDR3 loop spans 14 amino acids. CDR3 sequence (DNA): TGTGCAAGTCGCTTAGCAAGGGAACGCTATGGCTACACCTTC. This codes for CASRLARERYGYTF.

The rearrangement joins TRBV4-2 to TRBJ2-3, with D perhaps being TRBD1 or TRBD2 (5 bases each). Germline V gene data show CDR1 as LGHNA and CDR2 as YNFKEQ. The V gene lost 3 bases and the J gene lost 5 bases, with 6 bases spanning the gap. The CDR3 has 12 residues. This chain's CDR3 is CASSQGEDTQYF. CDR3 DNA: TGTGCCAGCAGCCAGGGGGAAGATACGCAGTATTTT.

Here the CDR3 DNA reads TGTGCCAGCAGCCCCACCTTTAGCGGGAGATTCTACAATGAGCAGTTCTTC. It is translated as CASSPTFSGRFYNEQFF. The rearrangement uses TRBV9 and TRBJ2-1; TRBD2 agrees at 9 bases. Looked up from germline, CDR1 is SGDLS and CDR2 is YYNGEE. V dropped 4 bases and J dropped 3; count of bases not matched to a gene: 11. This CDR3 region has 17 residues.

The chain recombines TRBV5-1 with TRBJ2-3, with 7 bases lining up with TRBD1. Germline-derived CDR1 and CDR2 are SGHRS and YFSETQ. J lost 4 bases, V lost 6 bases, and 17 bases had no gene match. The CDR3 consists of 17 residues. CDR3 loop: CASIPEVVQGPADTQYF. In DNA form, the CDR3 reads TGCGCCAGCATCCCAGAAGTCGTACAGGGGCCGGCAGATACGCAGTATTTT.

The chain recombines TRBV27 with TRBJ2-3, with TRBD2 identical over 7 bases. V shed 4 bases and J 5 bases; nucleotides not matched to a gene: 9. Germline V gene lookup returns CDR1 MNHEY and CDR2 SMNVEV (reference sequence). This CDR3 is built from 15 residues. CDR3 bases: TGTGCCAGCAGTTCAAGCGGGACCACCGGAGATACGCAGTATTTT. This encodes CASSSSGTTGDTQYF.